Detailed here is one TCR beta chain. Its binding antigen is unknown. One base away there is no much larger clone; base qualities are not given. The V and J ends are trimmed by 8 bases and 0 bases, leaving 11 bases between them. CDR1 and CDR2 (SNHLY, FYNNEI) derive from the germline V gene. Including cysteine and phenylalanine, the CDR3 has 14 amino acids. The read is trimmed to its CDR3 DNA, 42 bases read in frame from base 1. This specimen comes from a study of blood T cell repertoires in COVID-19 (dated by TCRdb to the early 2020s). For the wider study: Samples from collaborators originated in the United States, Italy and Spain and spanned both the acute and convalescent phases of COVID-19. The repertoires were released in a freely available public database intended as a resource for research on the immune response to SARS-CoV-2. A de-identified subject ID, COVID-19 status, age in years and sex were almost always included in the sample metadata. The prospective study material was composed of cDNA or gDNA derived from T cells, B-cell-depleted T cells, or PBMCs. Deeply sampled blood TCRbeta repertoires from subjects exposed to, actively infected with, or recovered from COVID-19 were included in the dataset. Where available, HLA class I and class II types were obtained from metadata supplied by the sample provider rather than from assay-based typing. The samples were drawn from the first 160 participants of the ongoing ImmuneRACE study and from 950 to 1,500 subjects provided by 6 global collaborators. Broad study findings and their caveats: How much clinical and demographic metadata was included differed by source and by participant, and the metadata was provided uncurated.

The immunoSEQ Assay, a bias-controlled multiplex PCR, was used to amplify TCRbeta CDR3 regions from genomic DNA. The original methods were these. Nucleated cell counts per sample were estimated from amplification of reference gene primers within the assay. To quantify the absolute abundance of each unique TCRbeta CDR3 rearrangement, sequence reads were collapsed and filtered. For each sample, productive Simpson clonality was calculated by taking the square root of Simpson's diversity index across productive rearrangements. This immuneACCESS table, as held by TCRdb, lists in-frame sequences with V and J called but not all clones. Of the missing ones, under half trace to an unresolved V gene in checked studies; the others have no known cause. The V and J calls and the clone size are those of that table, but D and trimming were determined from the DNA. The sample has hundreds of thousands of clones on record, roughly 90% of them singletons. The ten largest clones take up more than 5.5% of the sample.

One collaborating source in Seattle enrolled patients while the patients were actively infected and followed the patients over time throughout the course of disease. The collaborating institutions used their own protocols to collect whole blood in K2EDTA tubes. For TCRbeta analysis, collaborators shipped samples as frozen whole blood, isolated PBMCs, or DNA extracted from either of those sample types. This TCR was recovered from a woman aged 65 to 85 with COVID-19, enrolled during active disease. This chain is built from TRBV2 and TRBJ1-3, with the identity of the D gene unclear. Sequencing input: peripheral blood. The nucleotide sequence reads as follows: TGTGCCAGCGTAACAGCAAGCTCTGGAAACACCATATATTTT. Translated, it reads CASVTASSGNTIYF.